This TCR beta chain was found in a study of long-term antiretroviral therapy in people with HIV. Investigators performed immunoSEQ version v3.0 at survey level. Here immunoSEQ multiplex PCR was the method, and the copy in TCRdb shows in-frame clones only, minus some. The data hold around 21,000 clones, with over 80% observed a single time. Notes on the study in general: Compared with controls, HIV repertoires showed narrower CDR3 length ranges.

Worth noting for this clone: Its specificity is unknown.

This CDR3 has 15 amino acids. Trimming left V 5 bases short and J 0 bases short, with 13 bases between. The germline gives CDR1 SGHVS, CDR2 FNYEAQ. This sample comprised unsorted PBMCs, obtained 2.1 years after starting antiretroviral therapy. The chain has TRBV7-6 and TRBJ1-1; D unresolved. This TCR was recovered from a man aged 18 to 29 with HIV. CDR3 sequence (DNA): TGTGCCAGCAGCCCCTACGGACTGATGAACACTGAAGCTTTCTTT. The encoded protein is CASSPYGLMNTEAFF.